These T cell receptor beta chains were read from a single sample in a study of shared T cell receptors in the human thymus. The assay was immunoSEQ multiplex PCR, and TCRdb's table has in-frame clones only and misses some. Seen here are hundreds of thousands of clones, roughly 86% observed once, and the top ten hold roughly 0.0094%. This sample also belongs to another study, concerning human thymus T cells.

Sequenced: thymocytes. The receptors here all came from a boy under three years old with a congenital heart defect. CDR3s leave out the opening cysteine and the closing phenylalanine or tryptophan. Each record gives: V gene, CDR3 protein.

TRBV30	AWSAGDVNTEAF
TRBV4-3	ASSQDKSSDIGATGYGYT
TRBV29-1	SVEPSVVNTEAF
TRBV7-2	ASSFRLATSTDTQY
TRBV6-5	ASSPGTGGPGELF
TRBV4-3	ASSHQAGGPGDTQY
TRBV11-3	ASSLSEGQGTYNEQF
TRBV6-5	ASSYLGGPIQY
TRBV30	AWRVLQGETGELF
TRBV4-1	ASSQDGSGTFYNEQF
TRBV6-1	ASSKPREGALH
TRBV6-1	ASEDGGNQPQH
TRBV19	ASSPPGQYLSNQPQH
TRBV7-6	ASSVTSGKLDEQF
TRBV12-5	ASGLGQRGHIEQF
TRBV27	ASSLLRGSGYEQY
TRBV6-6	ASSYGLNQPQH
TRBV2	ASRMDSPLFYEQY
TRBV19	ASSMNGGDRPQH
TRBV5-1	ASSFDRGRREETQY
TRBV29-1	SVDPGTSKVADTQY
TRBV27	ASSYQAVTNYGYT
TRBV19	ASSIATPNYGYT
TRBV5-1	ASSRTGLGYNYGYT
TRBV9	ASSAKGSLGIKDYGYT
TRBV28	ASSYRGQGSEAF
TRBV18	ASSQSSGGHIEQF
TRBV5-4	ASSLQGAKRVGELF
TRBV28	ASSLYPPRTGGKLNTEAF
TRBV28	ASSFRSWTGGKEQY
TRBV9	ASRLRDRGVHEQY